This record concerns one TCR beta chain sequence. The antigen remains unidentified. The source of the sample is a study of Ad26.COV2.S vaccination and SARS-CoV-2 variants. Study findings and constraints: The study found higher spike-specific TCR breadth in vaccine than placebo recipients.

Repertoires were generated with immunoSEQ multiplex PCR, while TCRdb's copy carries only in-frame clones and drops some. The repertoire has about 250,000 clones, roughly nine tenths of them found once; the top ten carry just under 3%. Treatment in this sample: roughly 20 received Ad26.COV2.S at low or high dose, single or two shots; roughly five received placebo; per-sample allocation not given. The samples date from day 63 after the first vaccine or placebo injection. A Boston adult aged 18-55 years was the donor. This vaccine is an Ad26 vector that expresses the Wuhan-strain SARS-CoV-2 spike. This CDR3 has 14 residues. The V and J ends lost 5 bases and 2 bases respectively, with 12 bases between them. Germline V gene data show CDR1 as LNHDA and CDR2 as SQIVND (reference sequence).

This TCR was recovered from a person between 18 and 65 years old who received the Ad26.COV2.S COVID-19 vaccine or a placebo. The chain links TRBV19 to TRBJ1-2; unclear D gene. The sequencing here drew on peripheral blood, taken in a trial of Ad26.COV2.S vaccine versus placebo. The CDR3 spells CASSSPPPNYGYTF. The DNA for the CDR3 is TGTGCCAGTAGTTCCCCACCGCCCAACTATGGCTACACCTTC.